This T cell receptor beta chain is drawn from a study of cytomegalovirus exposure and HLA in healthy donors. Germline V gene lookup returns CDR1 SGHRS and CDR2 YFSETQ. There are 12 residues in the CDR3. V lost 1 base, J lost 6 bases, and 7 bases lay in between. These donors were members of the roughly 120-subject validation cohort, a group separate from the approximately 620-subject first cohort. Study observations and caveats: The study flagged some 170 TCR beta chains as cytomegalovirus-associated. Generally TCR sequences proved uncommon, though certain public TCRs appeared in numerous donors. Through in vitro validation, three CMV-associated chains were shown to be specific for CMV antigens.

Note on this clone: Antigen: not known.

The repertoire was sequenced with immunoSEQ multiplex PCR; TCRdb's copy has only in-frame clones and lacks some. The data contain about 98,000 clones, roughly 87% of them singletons. The receptor's source is a young woman in good health and CMV-seronegative. The chain combines TRBV5-1 with TRBJ1-2; D perhaps matches TRBD1 (5 bases). The specimen was PBMCs. CDR3 protein: CASSLTRDGYTF. CDR3 sequence (DNA): TGCGCCAGCAGCTTGACCAGGGATGGCTACACCTTC.